Listed here is a single T cell receptor beta chain. Its antigen is not known. The data were obtained in a study of cytomegalovirus exposure and HLA in healthy donors. CDR1 is SEHNR, CDR2 FQNEAQ, per germline (reference sequence). The CDR3 consists of 12 residues. V was clipped by 1 base and J by 5 bases, with 2 bases between them. Findings and limits, study-wide: In presence/absence analyses, roughly uniform sequencing depth across donors was assumed. There were some V segments, including TRBV6-2 and TRBV6-3, excluded as indistinguishable. Among the CMV-associated chains, a few were confirmed in vitro as specific for CMV antigens.

PCR primers comprised 60 Vbeta and 13 Jbeta primers. Measured with immunoSEQ multiplex PCR; TCRdb has only the in-frame clones, and not every one. Of about 100,000 clones listed, 84% are singletons. J is TRBJ2-2 and V is TRBV7-9; D gene unclear. Sequencing was performed on PBMCs. The receptor comes from a woman under 30 in good health and CMV-seronegative. CDR3 sequence reads: CASSLVTGELFF. CDR3 DNA: TGTGCCAGCAGCTTAGTAACCGGGGAGCTGTTTTTT.